This TCR beta chain emerged from a study of beta chain features in type 1 diabetes (dated 2018 in TCRdb). For the wider study: Mean age, gender distribution, total cell number and subset yield were not different between patients and healthy donors. Naive and central memory subsets were obtained from all 28 donors, but regulatory and stem cell-like memory subsets were isolated from only 8 patients and about eight healthy donors. The study compared the TCRB repertoires of sorted circulating CD4+ T cell subsets in recently diagnosed type 1 diabetes patients with those in matched healthy donors. Across all samples, about 110 million sorted cells were examined, and cell number per subset correlated strongly with RNA yield.

Only a few counts were recorded for this clone. Its recognized antigen is unknown. There are no base qualities to consult, and no much larger clone falls within one base. All of the isolated RNA was reverse transcribed with the High Capacity cDNA Reverse Transcription Kit, so expressed TCRB transcripts were sequenced. Deep immunoSEQ sequencing was applied to naive, central memory and regulatory T cell samples, giving an average of roughly 3.5 million total reads per sample. Sorted cells were lysed in RLT buffer, and RNA was extracted using DNase-treated RNeasy Micro or Mini kits according to cell number. To prevent cross-contamination, every cell subset was processed on its own, while patient and healthy donor samples were processed together. Using the immunoSEQ multiplex PCR, TCRB sequences were amplified from cDNA into 87-bp fragments spanning the CDR3 region. The amplicons were sequenced using the Illumina HiSeq platform. Per the original workflow: Synthetic template baselines were used to correct PCR bias computationally, reads within Hamming distance 2 were collapsed, and singletons that could not be merged were discarded. Reads were aligned against IMGT to assign V, D and J genes, CDR3 length and insertions or deletions at six rearrangement sites. Within each subset, clonotype counts were normalized to sorted cell number, after which true diversity and Gini coefficients were computed with the tcR R package. Repertoire sharing was quantified using the overlap coefficient calculated on TCRB nucleotide sequences. As a proxy for the pre-selection repertoire, out-of-frame TCRB sequences from naive cells were analyzed. Held by TCRdb, this immuneACCESS table contains in-frame sequences only and omits some clones. Under half of the omission traces to an unresolved V gene where checked; the cause of the rest is unknown. The V and J calls and clone size were taken over from that table, and D and trimming were inferred from the DNA. The table for this sample lists under 300,000 clones; around 13% of them were counted only once. Jointly, the top ten make up 0.015% to 0.02% of the sample.

Each donor gave one peripheral blood draw, roughly 120 mL on average, collected into heparinised tubes. Using a panel that included CD45RO, CCR7, CD25, CD127, CD95 and CD27, naive, central memory, regulatory and stem cell-like memory CD4+ T cells were sorted on a BD FACSAria II. All sorted populations exceeded 95% purity. Right away, PBMCs were isolated by Lymphoprep density gradient centrifugation and were stained directly, with no culture step. So that batch effects would be minimized, each experiment stained and sorted samples in pairs, pairing one healthy donor with one patient. Beyond this particular receptor, the publication reports: Type 1 diabetes patients showed a moderate but significant shortening of TCRB CDR3 length in all four CD4+ subsets. Because cDNA was sequenced instead of genomic DNA, highly expressing activated cells could be over-represented, though the groups showed no difference in activation or CD3 levels. Because small numbers of individuals were included in the HLA sub-analyses, any influence of HLA type on TCRB rearrangement was left unresolved. Naive, central memory and regulatory TCRB repertoires appeared more similar among patients than among healthy donors. At VDJ recombination sites, patients with type 1 diabetes made fewer insertions and deleted more nucleotides, a pattern implying thymic rearrangement abnormalities. Shorter templates might have been favored by PCR, but patient and control samples were amplified and corrected together, so both groups would have been affected equally by any skew.

Reading the germline V gene gives CDR1 SNHLY and CDR2 FYNNEI. From V the trimming removes 8 bases and from J it removes 4 bases, while the gene matches leave 7 bases of the junction unaccounted for. The CDR3, from cysteine to phenylalanine, totals 13 residues. The entry retains the CDR3 DNA only, 39 bases that are in frame from base 1. The sequenced sample was naive CD4+ T cells from blood. In the paper's terms, the cell subset or site label means: true naive CD4+ T cells. The receptor was isolated from a man aged 30 to 39 with type 1 diabetes. The V gene is TRBV2 and the J gene is TRBJ2-5, with 7 middle bases fitting TRBD1. The bases read TGTGCCAGCGGACAACAGGGGAGAGAGACCCAGTACTTC. This encodes CASGQQGRETQYF.